The 12 T cell receptor beta chains below come from one sample, sequenced in a study of vaccination effects on CD4 cells after COVID-19. The repertoire was sequenced with immunoSEQ multiplex PCR; TCRdb's copy has only in-frame clones and lacks some. Of around 67,000 clones detected, approximately 81% appear once; the ten largest clones hold more than 1%. CD4+ T cells specific for antigen were expanded with viral peptide pools by the ViraFEST assay before sequencing. Culture lasted 10 days before CD4+ T cell isolation. All study participants received two doses of BNT162b2 or mRNA-1273 vaccine. Antigen specificity for these receptors is unknown. The sequencing here drew on CD4+ T cells from PBMCs cultured with HCoV-229E spike peptides, taken after COVID-19 vaccination. Source of these receptors: a human donor who received a COVID-19 vaccine.

This clone was observed a handful of times. The gene calls are TRBV9 and TRBJ2-7; 7 bases are a match to TRBD2. There are 14 residues in the CDR3. Germline V gene lookup returns CDR1 SGDLS and CDR2 YYNGEE. Germline trimming cut 4 bases from V and 6 bases from J; bases unmatched to any gene: 10. CDR3 residues: CASSPTIGEGEQYV. The CDR3 DNA reads as TGTGCCAGCAGCCCAACCATAGGGGAGGGCGAGCAGTACGTC.

CDR3 sequence: CASSIGYEGTNYGYTF. The DNA for the CDR3 is TGTGCCAGTAGTATAGGCTACGAGGGAACTAACTATGGCTACACCTTC. The chain uses TRBV19 and TRBJ1-2, with D uncertain. CDR1 is LNHDA and CDR2 is SQIVND in the germline V gene (reference sequence). This CDR3 is built from 16 residues. Deletions cut 1 base from V and 0 bases from J, with 12 bases between. Drawing the rest from reference TRBV19 and TRBJ1-2, the complete variable domain is DGGITQSPKYLFRKEGQNVTLSCEQNLNHDAMYWYRQDPGQGLRLIYYSQIVNDFQKGDIAEGYSVSREKKESFPLTVTSAQKNPTAFYLCASSIGYEGTNYGYTFGSGTRLTVV.

The chain links TRBV6-1 to TRBJ1-1; D remains unclear. The CDR3 spans 16 residues. The V gene's germline CDR1 is MNHNS and CDR2 SASEGT. Trimming left V 2 bases short and J 2 bases short, with 15 bases between. CDR3 loop: CASSERSSGANTEAFF. The CDR3 DNA follows: TGTGCCAGCAGTGAAAGATCTTCGGGAGCCAACACTGAAGCTTTCTTT.

The chain couples TRBV3-1 (or the pseudogene TRBV3-2) to TRBJ1-6, with 8 nucleotides matching TRBD1. Germline trimming cut 1 base from V and 7 bases from J; bases unmatched to any gene: 6. In germline, CDR1 is LGHDT, CDR2 YNNKEL (reference sequence). The CDR3 is 16 amino acids. CDR3 sequence reads: CASSQVNRGGNSPLHF. DNA of the CDR3: TGTGCCAGCAGCCAAGTTAACAGGGGGGGCAATTCACCCCTCCACTTT.

The chain carries TRBV7-2 and TRBJ1-2; D is perhaps TRBD1 (5 bases). Trimming stripped 2 bases from V and 6 bases from J, with 13 bases between. Germline V CDR1 and CDR2: SGHTA, FQGNSA. There are 14 residues in the CDR3. DNA of the CDR3: TGTGCCAGCAGCTTAAGGCAGGGCACCCATGGCTACACCTTC. Residues: CASSLRQGTHGYTF.

The CDR3 loop reads CASSSSSRSYNEQFF. DNA of the CDR3: TGTGCCAGCAGTTCGAGTAGCAGGTCCTACAATGAGCAGTTCTTC. This chain joins TRBV27 and TRBJ2-1, with D unclear. The V and J ends lost 4 bases and 1 base respectively, with 11 bases between them. The CDR3 runs to 15 residues. Germline CDR1 is MNHEY and CDR2 is SMNVEV (reference sequence).

CDR3 residues: CASSLQDLYEQYV. The CDR3 DNA sequence: TGTGCCAGCAGCTTGCAGGATCTCTACGAGCAGTACGTC. This chain connects TRBV5-5 to TRBJ2-7; D is undetermined. Between the trimmed V and J ends, which lost 1 base and 3 bases, there was a span of 8 bases. The CDR3 sequence is 13 residues long. Germline CDR1 SGHKS, CDR2 YYEKEE (reference sequence).

The CDR3: CASTKGGGPVHEQYV. The CDR3 coding sequence is TGTGCCAGCACCAAAGGGGGGGGGCCTGTGCACGAGCAGTACGTC. The gene calls are TRBV5-6 and TRBJ2-7; D might be TRBD2 (7 bases). The germline V gene encodes CDR1 SGHDT and CDR2 YYEEEE. Deletions cut 6 bases from V and 5 bases from J, with 21 bases between. This CDR3 has 15 residues.

This clone showed up just a few times. The chain joins TRBV24-1 to TRBJ2-7, with D perhaps being TRBD1 or TRBD2 (6 bases each). The V end lost 4 bases, the J end lost 5 bases, and 20 bases lay between the germline ends. This CDR3 region has 16 residues. Germline assignment: CDR1 KGHDR and CDR2 SFDVKD. The DNA of the CDR3 is TGTGCCACCAGTGACCCTCACGGCCCGGAGGGGGACGAGCAGTACGTC. Translated: CATSDPHGPEGDEQYV.

This rearrangement joins TRBV3-1 (or the pseudogene TRBV3-2) to TRBJ1-2, with D tentatively TRBD1 (5 bases). This CDR3 contains 16 residues. With 3 bases removed from V and 9 bases from J, the gap between germline ends came to 23 bases. Germline CDR1 LGHDT, CDR2 YNNKEL (reference sequence). Written as DNA, the CDR3 is TGTGCCAGCAGCCATGGCGCCGACAGTTCGCGAGGAAGCTACACCTTC. Its protein product is CASSHGADSSRGSYTF.

The J gene is TRBJ2-6, the V gene TRBV5-1; 8 bases line up with TRBD1. Germline loops: CDR1 SGHRS, CDR2 YFSETQ. This CDR3 has 18 residues. V shed 3 bases, J shed 4 bases, and the junction held 12 bases outside the gene matches. This chain's CDR3 is CASSSPRAGGNGANVLTF. The CDR3 bases are TGCGCCAGCAGCTCCCCTCGCGCAGGGGGCAACGGGGCCAACGTCCTGACTTTC. Supplemented by reference TRBV5-1 and TRBJ2-6, the full variable domain reads KAGVTQTPRYLIKTRGQQVTLSCSPISGHRSVSWYQQTPGQGLQFLFEYFSETQRNKGNFPGRFSGRQFSNSRSEMNVSTLELGDSALYLCASSSPRAGGNGANVLTFGAGSRLTVL.

The chain has TRBV5-1 and TRBJ1-3, with D unresolved. From germline, CDR1 is SGHRS and CDR2 YFSETQ. Trimming shortened V by 4 bases and J by 3 bases, and 11 bases separated the two germline ends. The CDR3 is 14 residues long. CDR3 in amino acids: CASSPPLDGNTIYF. Written as DNA, the CDR3 is TGCGCCAGCAGCCCTCCCCTGGATGGAAACACCATATATTTT.